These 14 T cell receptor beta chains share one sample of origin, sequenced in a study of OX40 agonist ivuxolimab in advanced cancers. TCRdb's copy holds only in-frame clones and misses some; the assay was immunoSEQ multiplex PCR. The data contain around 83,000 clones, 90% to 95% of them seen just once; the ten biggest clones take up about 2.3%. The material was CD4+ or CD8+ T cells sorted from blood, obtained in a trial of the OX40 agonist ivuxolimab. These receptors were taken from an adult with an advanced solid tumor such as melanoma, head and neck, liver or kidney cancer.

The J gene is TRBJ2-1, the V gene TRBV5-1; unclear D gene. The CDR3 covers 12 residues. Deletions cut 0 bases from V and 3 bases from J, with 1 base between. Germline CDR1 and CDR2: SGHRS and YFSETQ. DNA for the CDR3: TGCGCCAGCAGCTTGGACTACAATGAGCAGTTCTTC. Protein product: CASSLDYNEQFF.

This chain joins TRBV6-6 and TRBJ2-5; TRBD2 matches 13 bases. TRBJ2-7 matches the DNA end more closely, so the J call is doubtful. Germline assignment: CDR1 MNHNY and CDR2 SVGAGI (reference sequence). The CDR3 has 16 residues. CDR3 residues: CASRISLAGGNYEQYF. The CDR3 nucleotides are TGTGCCAGCAGGATTTCACTAGCGGGAGGGAACTACGAGCAGTACTTC.

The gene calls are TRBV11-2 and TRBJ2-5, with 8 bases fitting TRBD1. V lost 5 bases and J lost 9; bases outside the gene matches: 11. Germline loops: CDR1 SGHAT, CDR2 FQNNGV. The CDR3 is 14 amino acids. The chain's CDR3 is CASSQGARTYPQYF. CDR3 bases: TGTGCCAGCAGCCAGGGGGCGCGTACGTACCCCCAGTACTTC.

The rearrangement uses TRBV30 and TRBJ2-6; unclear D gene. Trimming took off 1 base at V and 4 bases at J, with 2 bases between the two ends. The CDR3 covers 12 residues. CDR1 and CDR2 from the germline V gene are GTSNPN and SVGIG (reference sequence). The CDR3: CAWSGGANVLTF. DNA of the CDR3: TGTGCCTGGAGTGGAGGGGCCAACGTCCTGACTTTC. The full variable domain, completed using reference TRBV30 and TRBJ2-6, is SQTIHQWPATLVQPVGSPLSLECTVEGTSNPNLYWYRQAAGRGLQLLFYSVGIGQISSEVPQNLSASRPQDRQFILSSKKLLLSDSGFYLCAWSGGANVLTFGAGSRLTVL.

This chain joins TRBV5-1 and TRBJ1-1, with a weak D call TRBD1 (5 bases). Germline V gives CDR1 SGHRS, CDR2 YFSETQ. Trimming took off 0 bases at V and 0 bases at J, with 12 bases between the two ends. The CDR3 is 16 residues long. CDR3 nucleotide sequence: TGCGCCAGCAGCTTGGTGGGTCAGGGTGTGAACACTGAAGCTTTCTTT. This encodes CASSLVGQGVNTEAFF.

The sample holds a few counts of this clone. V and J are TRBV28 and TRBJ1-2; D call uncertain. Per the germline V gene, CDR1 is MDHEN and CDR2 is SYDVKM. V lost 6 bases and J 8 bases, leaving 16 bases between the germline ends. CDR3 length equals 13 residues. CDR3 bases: TGTGCCAGCAGCGCGACGCTCCAAAAGGGCTACACCTTC. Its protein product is CASSATLQKGYTF.

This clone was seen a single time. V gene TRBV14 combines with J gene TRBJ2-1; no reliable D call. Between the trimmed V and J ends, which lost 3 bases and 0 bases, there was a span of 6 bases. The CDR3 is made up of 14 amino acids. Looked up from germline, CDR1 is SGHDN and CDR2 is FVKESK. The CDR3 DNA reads TGTGCCAGCAGCCACCAGAGCTCCTACAATGAGCAGTTCTTC. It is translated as CASSHQSSYNEQFF. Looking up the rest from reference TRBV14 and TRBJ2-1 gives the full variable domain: EAGVTQFPSHSVIEKGQTVTLRCDPISGHDNLYWYRRVMGKEIKFLLHFVKESKQDESGMPNNRFLAERTGGTYSTLKVQPAELEDSGVYFCASSHQSSYNEQFFGPGTRLTVL.

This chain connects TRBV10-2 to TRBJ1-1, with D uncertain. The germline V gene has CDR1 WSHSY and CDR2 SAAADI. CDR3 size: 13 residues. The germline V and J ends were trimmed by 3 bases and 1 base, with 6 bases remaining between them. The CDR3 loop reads CASSEPENTEAFF. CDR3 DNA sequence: TGCGCCAGCAGTGAACCAGAGAACACTGAAGCTTTCTTT.

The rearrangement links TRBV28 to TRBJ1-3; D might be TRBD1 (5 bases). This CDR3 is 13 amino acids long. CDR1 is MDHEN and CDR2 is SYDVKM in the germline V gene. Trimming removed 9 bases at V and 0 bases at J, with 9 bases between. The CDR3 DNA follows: TGTGCCAGTAGGGGTTTCTCTGGAAACACCATATATTTT. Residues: CASRGFSGNTIYF. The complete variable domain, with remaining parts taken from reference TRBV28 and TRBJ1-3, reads DVKVTQSSRYLVKRTGEKVFLECVQDMDHENMFWYRQDPGLGLRLIYFSYDVKMKEKGDIPEGYSVSREKKERFSLILESASTNQTSMYLCASRGFSGNTIYFGEGSWLTVV.

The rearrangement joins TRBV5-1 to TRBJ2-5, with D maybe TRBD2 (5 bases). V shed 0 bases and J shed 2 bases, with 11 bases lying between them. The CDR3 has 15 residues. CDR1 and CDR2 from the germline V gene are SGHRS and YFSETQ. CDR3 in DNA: TGCGCCAGCAGCTTGGTTTTTACGGGACAAGAGACCCAGTACTTC. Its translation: CASSLVFTGQETQYF.

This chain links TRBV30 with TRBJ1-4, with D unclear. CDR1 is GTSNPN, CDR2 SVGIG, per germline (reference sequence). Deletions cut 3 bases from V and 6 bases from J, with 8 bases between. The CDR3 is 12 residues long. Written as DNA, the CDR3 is TGTGCCTGGAGCGCCCTAGATGAAAAACTGTTTTTT. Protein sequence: CAWSALDEKLFF.

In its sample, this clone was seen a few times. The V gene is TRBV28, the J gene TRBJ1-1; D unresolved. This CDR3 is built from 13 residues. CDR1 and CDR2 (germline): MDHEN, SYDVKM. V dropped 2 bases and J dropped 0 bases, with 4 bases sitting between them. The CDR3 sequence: CASSLVLNTEAFF. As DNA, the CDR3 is TGTGCCAGCAGTTTAGTCCTGAACACTGAAGCTTTCTTT.

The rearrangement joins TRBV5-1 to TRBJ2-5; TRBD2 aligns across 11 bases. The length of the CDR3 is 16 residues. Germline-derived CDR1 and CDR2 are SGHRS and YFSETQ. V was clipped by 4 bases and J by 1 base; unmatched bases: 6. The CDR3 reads CASSGRTSGPQETQYF. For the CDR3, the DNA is TGCGCCAGCAGCGGGAGGACTAGCGGGCCCCAAGAGACCCAGTACTTC.

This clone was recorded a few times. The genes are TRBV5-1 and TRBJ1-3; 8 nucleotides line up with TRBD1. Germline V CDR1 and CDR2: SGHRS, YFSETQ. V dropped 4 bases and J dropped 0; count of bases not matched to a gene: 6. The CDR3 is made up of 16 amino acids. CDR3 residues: CASSRSQGVSGNTIYF. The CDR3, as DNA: TGCGCCAGCAGCCGGTCACAGGGGGTCTCTGGAAACACCATATATTTT.